The sequence of this T cell receptor beta chain was determined in a study of blood T cells in healthy people across ages. Together with a sample-barcoded 5' primer, a J-beta primer mix was included in a second PCR lasting roughly 6 to 12 cycles. Each cDNA molecule was tagged by a template-switch adaptor that had 12 random nucleotides. TCRdb re-derived calls from the 5' RACE reads in MiXCR, one entry per CDR3 protein. This table holds around 1.1 million distinct CDR3 sequences, about two fifths found once. The germline gives CDR1 LGHDT, CDR2 YNNKEL (reference sequence). V was clipped by 6 bases and J by 3 bases, with 25 bases between them. The CDR3 is 18 residues long. Total RNA was extracted at no less than 5 micrograms per sample. The table lists this clonotype with a few counts. Its antigen remains unknown. General study results and limits: Donor CMV status was unknown, possibly confounding expanded clonotype changes.

The sample consisted of blood. The sequence was collected from a man aged 18 to 29 in good health. V is TRBV3-1 and J is TRBJ2-3; tentative D call: TRBD2 (6 bases). CDR3 in DNA: TGTGCCAGCAGTTCCACCGCCCCTAACACGGCGGGAACAGATACGCAGTATTTT. Translation: CASSSTAPNTAGTDTQYF.